The T cell receptor (beta chain) under discussion was sequenced for a study of T cell changes during pregnancy in multiple sclerosis. The repertoire was sequenced with immunoSEQ multiplex PCR; TCRdb's copy has only in-frame clones and lacks some. The sample shows over 100,000 clones, around 90% of them seen only once. Trimming cost V 5 bases and J 7 bases, with 12 bases left between them. Germline CDR1 and CDR2: GTSNPN and SVGIG (reference sequence). The CDR3 covers 12 residues. This TCR came from a female donor with multiple sclerosis, enrolled in a pregnancy study. This sample comprised peripheral blood, obtained in the third trimester of pregnancy. The chain joins TRBV30 to TRBJ2-1; no definite D call. The CDR3 bases are TGTGCCTGGGGTCGGTCGATAAATGAGCAGTTCTTC. Translation: CAWGRSINEQFF.